The next 27 T cell receptor beta chains were all read from a single sample in a study of cytomegalovirus exposure and HLA in healthy donors. Vbeta (60) and Jbeta (13) primers were used in the PCR. Repertoires were generated with immunoSEQ multiplex PCR, while TCRdb's copy carries only in-frame clones and drops some. This sample has over 150,000 clones; around 80% occur once, and the top ten carry roughly 1.4%. The sample consisted of PBMCs. These receptors all stem from a young woman in good health and CMV-seropositive.

In its sample, this clone was seen a few times. V is TRBV25-1 and J is TRBJ2-7, with a weak D call TRBD1 (5 bases). The CDR3 is 12 residues long. The V gene lost 1 base and the J gene lost 8 bases, with 9 bases spanning the gap. Germline V gives CDR1 MGHDK, CDR2 SYGVNS. For the CDR3, the DNA is TGTGCCAGCAGTGAATTCAAGGGGAAGCAGTACTTC. Translation gives CASSEFKGKQYF.

The chain joins TRBV5-1 to TRBJ2-7; unclear D gene. Trimming left V 1 base short and J 4 bases short, with 6 bases between. The germline V gene encodes CDR1 SGHRS and CDR2 YFSETQ. CDR3 length: 12 residues. CDR3 in amino acids: CASSLTDYEQYF. The DNA for the CDR3 is TGCGCCAGCAGCTTGACAGATTACGAGCAGTACTTC.

The chain couples TRBV30 to TRBJ2-3, with D tentatively TRBD2 (5 bases). Trimming stripped 1 base from V and 6 bases from J, with 17 bases between. Germline values: CDR1 GTSNPN, CDR2 SVGIG (reference sequence). The CDR3 spans 15 residues. CDR3 loop: CAWSGTPLAGDTQYF. CDR3 sequence (DNA): TGTGCCTGGAGTGGGACGCCGCTAGCTGGGGATACGCAGTATTTT. The variable domain in full, with the rest retrieved from reference TRBV30 and TRBJ2-3, is SQTIHQWPATLVQPVGSPLSLECTVEGTSNPNLYWYRQAAGRGLQLLFYSVGIGQISSEVPQNLSASRPQDRQFILSSKKLLLSDSGFYLCAWSGTPLAGDTQYFGPGTRLTVL.

This clone was observed once. The chain recombines TRBV29-1 with TRBJ2-7; D call uncertain. CDR1 is SQVTM, CDR2 ANQGSEA, per germline. V shed 1 base and J shed 2 bases, with 9 bases lying between them. This CDR3 has 13 amino acids. CDR3 protein: CSVEGAGPYEQYF. CDR3 bases: TGCAGCGTTGAAGGGGCAGGCCCCTACGAGCAGTACTTC.

The chain recombines TRBV28 with TRBJ1-1; tentatively, D is TRBD1 (5 bases). CDR1 and CDR2 from the germline V gene are MDHEN and SYDVKM. The CDR3 covers 16 residues. Trimming took 6 bases from V and 6 from J, leaving 23 bases between them. The CDR3 protein is CASSLRQFTSGAEAFF. Here the CDR3 DNA reads TGTGCCAGCAGCCTCAGACAGTTTACGTCTGGCGCTGAAGCTTTCTTT.

With regard to this clone: Other DNA sequences of this sample code for an identical CDR3. V is TRBV27 and J is TRBJ2-7; 10 bases align to TRBD1. Germline V gives CDR1 MNHEY, CDR2 SMNVEV (reference sequence). V was clipped by 6 bases and J by 3 bases; unmatched bases: 5. CDR3 length: 14 amino acids. The CDR3 protein is CASRRTGGSYEQYF. CDR3 DNA: TGTGCCAGCAGAAGGACAGGGGGGAGCTACGAGCAGTACTTC.

The chain combines TRBV28 with TRBJ1-2, with 7 nucleotides matching TRBD1. Germline CDR1 reads MDHEN; CDR2 reads SYDVKM. The CDR3 runs 14 residues. The J segment lost 8 bases and the V segment lost 1 base, leaving 7 bases of the junction unmatched. CDR3 amino acids: CASSLFVTGDGYTF. Written as DNA, the CDR3 is TGTGCCAGCAGTTTATTTGTTACAGGGGACGGCTACACCTTC.

The chain links TRBV6-5 to TRBJ2-7; the D gene is possibly TRBD1 (6 bases). Germline CDR1 and CDR2: MNHEY and SVGAGI. Trimming removed 2 bases from V and 4 bases from J, with 9 bases in between. This CDR3 has 13 residues. Here the CDR3 reads CASSYKGEYEQYF. The DNA of the CDR3 is TGTGCCAGCAGTTACAAGGGGGAGTACGAGCAGTACTTC.

The V gene is TRBV28, the J gene TRBJ2-7; 11 bases are shared with TRBD1. Unmatched junction bases numbered 5, after V lost 7 bases and J lost 3 bases. The CDR3 spans 14 residues. CDR1 and CDR2 from the germline V gene are MDHEN and SYDVKM. The CDR3 DNA follows: TGTGCCAGCATCAGGACAGGGGGCATCTACGAGCAGTACTTC. Residues: CASIRTGGIYEQYF. The full variable domain, rest sourced from reference TRBV28 and TRBJ2-7, is DVKVTQSSRYLVKRTGEKVFLECVQDMDHENMFWYRQDPGLGLRLIYFSYDVKMKEKGDIPEGYSVSREKKERFSLILESASTNQTSMYLCASIRTGGIYEQYFGPGTRLTVT.

In its sample, this clone was seen a few times. The chain couples TRBV7-9 to TRBJ1-1, with 7 bases aligning to TRBD1. CDR3 length equals 14 residues. The junction had 3 bases not matched to a gene; V was cut back by 4 bases and J by 1 base. Germline-derived CDR1 and CDR2 are SEHNR and FQNEAQ (reference sequence). The CDR3 coding sequence is TGTGCCAGCAGCTCCGGGACAGAGAACACTGAAGCTTTCTTT. It is translated as CASSSGTENTEAFF.

The CDR3 DNA reads as TGTGCCAGCAGCCCGGGACAGGGCTTTGCAACTAATGAAAAACTGTTTTTT. Its protein is CASSPGQGFATNEKLFF. The V and J genes are TRBV7-9 and TRBJ1-4; 9 positions match TRBD1. CDR3 length: 17 residues. With V trimmed by 5 bases and J by 0 bases, 7 bases remained unmatched. The V gene's germline CDR1 is SEHNR and CDR2 FQNEAQ (reference sequence).

The table lists this clone with a few counts. The V gene is TRBV11-2, the J gene TRBJ2-3; D not resolved. V lost 4 bases, J lost 2 bases, and 13 bases lay in between. Germline V lookup: CDR1 SGHAT, CDR2 FQNNGV. This CDR3 contains 15 residues. The CDR3 protein is CASSSLSSFTDTQYF. The CDR3 nucleotides are TGTGCCAGCAGCTCCCTAAGTTCGTTCACAGATACGCAGTATTTT.

This chain joins TRBV7-9 and TRBJ2-5, with 8 nucleotides matching TRBD1. CDR3 length: 16 residues. The germline CDR1 and CDR2 sequences are SEHNR and FQNEAQ (reference sequence). J gave up 0 bases and V 7 bases, and 10 bases lay outside the gene matches. CDR3 loop: CASIPGQATYQETQYF. CDR3 DNA sequence: TGTGCCAGCATACCGGGACAGGCGACGTACCAAGAGACCCAGTACTTC.

The chain is built from TRBV6-6 and TRBJ1-2; D is unresolved. Trimming took 8 bases from V and 4 from J, leaving 17 bases between them. The CDR3 runs to 14 residues. Looked up from germline, CDR1 is MNHNY and CDR2 is SVGAGI (reference sequence). CDR3 residues: CASRPPEGGYGYTF. CDR3 DNA: TGTGCCAGCCGTCCCCCGGAGGGCGGCTATGGCTACACCTTC.

The V and J genes are TRBV6-6 and TRBJ1-5, with 7 bases that match TRBD1. Trimming removed 6 bases from V and 7 bases from J; junction bases left unmatched: 12. Germline V lookup: CDR1 MNHNY, CDR2 SVGAGI (reference sequence). The CDR3 is made up of 15 amino acids. For the CDR3, the DNA is TGTGCCAGCAGCTCAATAACAGGGGCGGGACAGCCCCAGCATTTT. It is translated as CASSSITGAGQPQHF.

This chain joins TRBV5-1 and TRBJ1-2, with a possible D match to TRBD1 (5 bases). The CDR3 totals 13 residues. Between the trimmed V and J ends, which lost 4 bases and 6 bases, there was a span of 13 bases. Germline CDR1 and CDR2: SGHRS and YFSETQ. This CDR3 reads CASSPVWGDGYTF. CDR3 nucleotide sequence: TGCGCCAGCAGCCCCGTGTGGGGCGATGGCTACACCTTC.

The chain links TRBV11-2 to TRBJ2-3; 11 bases are shared with TRBD2. Germline values: CDR1 SGHAT, CDR2 FQNNGV. This CDR3 spans 16 amino acids. After removal of 5 bases from V and 2 bases from J, the junction contained 6 bases not matched to a gene. The CDR3 spells CASSPRLAGSTDTQYF. The CDR3 DNA reads as TGTGCCAGCAGCCCCAGACTAGCGGGATCCACAGATACGCAGTATTTT.

This chain connects TRBV9 to TRBJ2-1, with 9 nucleotides matching TRBD1. V dropped 4 bases and J dropped 6; count of bases not matched to a gene: 11. This CDR3 comprises 16 residues. Germline values: CDR1 SGDLS, CDR2 YYNGEE. The CDR3 is CASSTWPGTGINEQFF. The CDR3 DNA reads as TGTGCCAGCAGCACCTGGCCTGGGACAGGGATCAATGAGCAGTTCTTC.

The chain combines TRBV11-2 with TRBJ2-7; 11 bases are a match to TRBD1. After removal of 5 bases from V and 5 bases from J, the junction contained 5 bases not matched to a gene. CDR1 is SGHAT, CDR2 FQNNGV, per germline. The CDR3 is 14 amino acids. As DNA, the CDR3 is TGTGCCAGCAGCGCGGGACAGGGGGGCAACGAGCAGTACTTC. It translates to CASSAGQGGNEQYF.

Only a few counts were recorded for this clone. The rearrangement links TRBV7-3 to TRBJ2-3, with D hard to call. The CDR3 covers 12 residues. The V gene's germline CDR1 is SGHTA and CDR2 FQGTGA. With 8 bases removed from V and 6 bases from J, the gap between germline ends came to 12 bases. The CDR3 spells CASGQADDTQYF. The CDR3 region has the DNA TGTGCCAGCGGGCAGGCCGATGATACGCAGTATTTT.

The rearrangement links TRBV28 to TRBJ2-3, with a weak D call TRBD1 (6 bases). The germline V gene encodes CDR1 MDHEN and CDR2 SYDVKM. The V and J ends lost 3 bases and 4 bases respectively, with 17 bases between them. The CDR3 covers 16 residues. Here the CDR3 DNA reads TGTGCCAGCAGTTTTCCGAGCGAACAGGGCCCAGATACGCAGTATTTT. This translates into CASSFPSEQGPDTQYF.

The chain combines TRBV5-4 with TRBJ1-1; 8 bases align to TRBD1. Germline trimming cut 0 bases from V and 3 bases from J; bases unmatched to any gene: 1. CDR3 size: 14 residues. CDR1 is SGHNT and CDR2 is YYREEE in the germline V gene (reference sequence). CDR3 amino acids: CASSLAGGDTEAFF. The CDR3 DNA sequence: TGTGCCAGCAGCTTGGCAGGGGGCGACACTGAAGCTTTCTTT.

This chain joins TRBV7-2 and TRBJ1-3; TRBD1 is a possible D gene (6 bases). CDR3 length: 16 residues. The V end was cut by 3 bases, the J end by 1 base, with 13 bases between. Germline lookup yields CDR1 SGHTA and CDR2 FQGNSA. The CDR3 region has the DNA TGTGCCAGCAGCTTTGACAGGCCTAGGTCTGGAAACACCATATATTTT. Amino acids: CASSFDRPRSGNTIYF.

The V gene is TRBV7-8, the J gene TRBJ2-7; 10 bases are a match to TRBD2. Trimming removed 2 bases from V and 3 bases from J; junction bases left unmatched: 10. Germline CDR1 reads SGHVS; CDR2 reads FQNEAQ. This CDR3 has 17 residues. CDR3 sequence: CASSLIVAGGPDYEQYF. The CDR3 DNA sequence: TGTGCCAGCAGCTTAATAGTAGCGGGAGGTCCAGACTACGAGCAGTACTTC.

The table lists this clone with a count of one. The chain combines TRBV4-2 with TRBJ2-1, with 7 bases lining up with TRBD2. Trimming cost V 0 bases and J 6 bases; bases outside gene matches: 8. Germline V lookup: CDR1 LGHNA, CDR2 YNFKEQ. CDR3 size: 16 residues. In DNA form, the CDR3 reads TGTGCCAGCAGCCAAGAGTACAGCGGGATAGGCAATGAGCAGTTCTTC. It encodes CASSQEYSGIGNEQFF.

This clone was detected once. This sequence joins TRBV27 and TRBJ2-2; 10 positions agree with TRBD1. CDR1 is MNHEY and CDR2 is SMNVEV in the germline V gene (reference sequence). J lost 7 bases, V lost 2 bases, and 10 bases had no gene match. There are 17 residues in the CDR3. CDR3 in DNA: TGTGCCAGCAGTTTACTCCGGGACAGGGGAATTAGCGGGGAGCTGTTTTTT. Residues: CASSLLRDRGISGELFF.

In its sample, this clone was seen a few times. The rearrangement links TRBV6-6 to TRBJ2-3, with TRBD2 as a possible D gene (5 bases). Germline V gives CDR1 MNHNY, CDR2 SVGAGI (reference sequence). The CDR3 sequence is 14 residues long. Trimming stripped 2 bases from V and 2 bases from J, with 8 bases between. DNA for the CDR3: TGTGCCAGCAGTTACCGGGGAAACACAGATACGCAGTATTTT. Its translation: CASSYRGNTDTQYF.